This T cell receptor beta chain was sequenced for a study of blood T cell repertoires in COVID-19. About the study: COVID-19 samples, acute and convalescent, were from the United States, Italy and Spain.

Sequencing was performed with immunoSEQ multiplex PCR; in TCRdb, only in-frame clones are kept and a portion is missing. Here the sample spans about 160,000 clones, 79% being singletons. Germline V CDR1 and CDR2: SGHRS, YFSETQ. The CDR3 loop spans 15 amino acids. V was shortened by 6 bases and J by 1 base, with 16 bases between the two germline ends. Sequencing was performed on peripheral blood. This TCR derives from an older woman with COVID-19, enrolled during active disease. The V and J genes are TRBV5-1 and TRBJ2-5; TRBD2 might be the D (5 bases). This chain's CDR3 is CASTPREGFQETQYF. CDR3 DNA: TGCGCCAGCACCCCCCGAGAGGGTTTCCAAGAGACCCAGTACTTC.